This T cell receptor beta chain was documented in a study of Tregs in tolerant kidney transplant recipients. Findings and limits, study-wide: Changing PCR primers prevented nucleotide comparison between some patients' samples. Expanding Tregs on activated donor B cells appeared to best identify donor-specific TCRbeta clones.

This table comes from immunoSEQ multiplex PCR, and its TCRdb copy is limited to in-frame clones, with some not included. The profile shows around 78,000 clones, 91% of them singletons. With respect to this clone: The antigen is not known.

Before regulatory T cell sorting, thawed PBMCs rested overnight at 37°C in roughly 190 IU/ml IL-2. The sample was Tregs from blood, taken before the transplant. The sequence derives from a human donor who received a combined kidney and bone marrow transplant.

The CDR3 sequence: CASSQHTAYEQYF. In DNA form, the CDR3 reads TGTGCCAGCAGCCAACATACAGCGTACGAGCAGTACTTC. V is TRBV27 and J is TRBJ2-7; D unclear. Deletions cut 6 bases from V and 4 bases from J, with 13 bases between. Germline V gives CDR1 MNHEY, CDR2 SMNVEV (reference sequence). The CDR3 has 13 amino acids.